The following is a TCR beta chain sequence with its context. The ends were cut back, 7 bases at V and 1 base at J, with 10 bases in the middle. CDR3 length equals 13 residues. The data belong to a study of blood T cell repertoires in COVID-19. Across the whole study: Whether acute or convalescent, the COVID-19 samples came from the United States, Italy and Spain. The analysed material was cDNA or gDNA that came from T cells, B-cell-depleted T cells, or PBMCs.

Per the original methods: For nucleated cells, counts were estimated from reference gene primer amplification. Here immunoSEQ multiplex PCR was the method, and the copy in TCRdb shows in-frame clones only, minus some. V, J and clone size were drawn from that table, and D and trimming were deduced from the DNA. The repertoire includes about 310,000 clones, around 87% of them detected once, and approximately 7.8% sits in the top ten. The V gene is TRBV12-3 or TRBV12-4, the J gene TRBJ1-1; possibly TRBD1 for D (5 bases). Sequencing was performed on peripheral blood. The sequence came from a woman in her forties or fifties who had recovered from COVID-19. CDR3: CASMRQGNTEAFF. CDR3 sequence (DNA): TGTGCCAGCATGAGGCAGGGGAACACTGAAGCTTTCTTT.